The 28 T cell receptor beta chains below come from one sample, sequenced in a study of tumor and adjacent non-tumor tissue in lung cancer (dated by TCRdb to the late 2010s). Library preparation used multiplex PCR. TCRdb lists the instrument as Illumina HiSeq 2500. TCRbeta libraries were built by three rounds of nested PCR using primers (Table S4), following protocols modified from ARM-PCR. TCRdb trimmed the raw reads at Q25, called clones with MiXCR and kept productive beta chains. All rows with the same CDR3 protein become a single entry with the most common DNA and genes. This sample has about 68,000 distinct CDR3 sequences in its table, and 55% to 75% of those were observed once. Around 21% of the sample comes from the top ten. RNA was isolated from bulk unsorted tissue, and RNA quality was assessed with a NanoDrop ND-1000 and an Agilent 2100. The specimen was lung tumor tissue. These TCRs come from a man aged 45-65 years with non-small cell lung cancer.

In this sample, this clonotype turned up a few times. The chain uses TRBV11-2 and TRBJ2-3; 9 bases are shared with TRBD2. V lost 5 bases and J lost 1; bases outside the gene matches: 7. CDR3 length equals 16 residues. Germline assignment: CDR1 SGHAT and CDR2 FQNNGV. The CDR3 sequence: CASSPSSGDRTDTQYF. Here the CDR3 DNA reads TGTGCCAGCAGCCCCTCTAGCGGGGACCGCACAGATACGCAGTATTTT.

This clonotype appeared many times. The V call is TRBV7-9, the J call TRBJ2-6; no definite D call. This CDR3 region has 17 residues. Germline values: CDR1 SEHNR, CDR2 FQNEAQ (reference sequence). The germline V and J ends were trimmed by 1 base and 0 bases, with 10 bases remaining between them. The CDR3 sequence is CASSLELGSSGANVLTF. The CDR3 region has the DNA TGTGCCAGCAGCTTAGAGTTGGGGTCCTCTGGGGCCAACGTCCTGACTTTC.

As to this clonotype: The junction departs from the called germline gene at one end, perhaps through a read error. The V and J genes are TRBV13 and TRBJ1-2, with TRBD1 as a possible D gene (6 bases). This CDR3 is built from 16 residues. The germline V gene has CDR1 PRHDT and CDR2 FYEKMQ (reference sequence). In DNA form, the CDR3 reads TGTGCCAGCAGCTTAGGAGCAGGGGCCCGTCTCTATGGCCACACCTTC. It yields the protein CASSLGAGARLYGHTF.

As regards this clonotype: One end of the junction fails to match germline, which may point to a read error. The chain employs TRBV11-2 and TRBJ2-5; possibly TRBD2 for D (5 bases). Germline lookup yields CDR1 SGHAT and CDR2 FQNNGV. The CDR3 length is 12 residues. As DNA, the CDR3 is TGTGCCATCGGGGAGAAACAAGAGACTCAGTACTTC. Translated, it gives CAIGEKQETQYF.

At least ten counts were recorded for this clonotype. The chain links TRBV6-5 to TRBJ2-7; possible D gene TRBD1, 6 bases. This CDR3 region has 15 residues. Trimming left V 0 bases short and J 4 bases short, with 13 bases between. Germline V gives CDR1 MNHEY, CDR2 SVGAGI. The CDR3 here is CASSYSGTGPYEQYF. CDR3 coding DNA: TGTGCCAGCAGTTACTCGGGTACAGGGCCGTACGAGCAGTACTTC.

Concerning this clonotype itself: This may be a read error, as it is one base from a much larger clone. V is TRBV6-6 and J is TRBJ1-1, with 7 positions matching TRBD1. Germline assignment: CDR1 MNHNY and CDR2 SVGAGI (reference sequence). This CDR3 is built from 11 residues. Written as DNA, the CDR3 is TGTGCAGGGGGCCGGAACACTGAAGTTTTCTTT. Protein sequence: CAGGRNTEVFF.

About this clonotype: A single base separates this from a much larger clone, so it may be a read error. The rearrangement links TRBV28 to TRBJ1-5; weak D call: TRBD1 (5 bases). This CDR3 is 15 amino acids long. Germline V gene data show CDR1 as MDHEN and CDR2 as SYDVKM. Trimming removed 2 bases at V and 6 bases at J, with 14 bases between. The CDR3 sequence is CASSLGEGFSQPQHF. The CDR3 nucleotides read TGTGCCAGCAGTTTAGGGGAGGGGTTCAGTCAGCCCCAGCATTTT. The variable domain in full, with the rest retrieved from reference TRBV28 and TRBJ1-5, is DVKVTQSSRYLVKRTGEKVFLECVQDMDHENMFWYRQDPGLGLRLIYFSYDVKMKEKGDIPEGYSVSREKKERFSLILESASTNQTSMYLCASSLGEGFSQPQHFGDGTRLSIL.

The chain combines TRBV19 with TRBJ1-1; D is unresolved. This CDR3 comprises 13 residues. The germline gives CDR1 LNHDA, CDR2 SQIVND (reference sequence). V was cut by 5 bases and J by 1 base, with 8 bases left in between. The chain's CDR3 is CASSLYGNTEAFF. The DNA of the CDR3 is TGTGCCAGTAGTTTGTACGGGAACACTGAAGCTTTCTTT.

This clonotype is termed medium-sized. The chain has TRBV6-1 and TRBJ2-4, with 11 bases lining up with TRBD1. The V gene's germline CDR1 is MNHNS and CDR2 SASEGT. Losses at the gene ends were 3 bases for V and 9 bases for J; bases not matched to a gene: 4. The CDR3 consists of 14 residues. This chain's CDR3 is CASSEDRGLGIQYF. For the CDR3, the DNA is TGTGCCAGCAGTGAGGACAGGGGGCTCGGCATTCAGTACTTC.

As regards this clonotype: The junction and the germline gene differ at one end; a read error may be behind it. CDR3: CASRYVAGALNVQFF. In nucleotides, the CDR3 is TGTGCCAGCAGATACGTCGCGGGAGCCTTGAATGTGCAGTTCTTC. The chain recombines TRBV6-5 with TRBJ2-1; 7 nucleotides agree with TRBD2. Germline V gene sequence: CDR1 MNHEY, CDR2 SVGAGI. The CDR3 runs 15 residues.

This rearrangement joins TRBV4-2 to TRBJ1-1, with 7 positions matching TRBD1. Germline values: CDR1 LGHNA, CDR2 YNFKEQ. The CDR3 has 15 amino acids. The trim removed 10 bases at V and 0 bases at J, leaving 11 bases unmatched. The CDR3 nucleotides read TGTGCCAATAGCCAAACAGGGGCCATGAACACTGAAGCTTTCTTT. The encoded protein is CANSQTGAMNTEAFF.

The rearrangement links TRBV19 to TRBJ1-1; no definite D call. CDR3 length: 13 amino acids. The germline CDR1 and CDR2 sequences are LNHDA and SQIVND (reference sequence). V lost 9 bases and J 3 bases, leaving 14 bases between the germline ends. The CDR3 bases are TGTGCCAGGATATTTCGGGTCGACACTGAAGCTTTCTTT. Encoded protein: CARIFRVDTEAFF.

As concerns this clonotype: Its ends do not fully match the called genes, so a read error is possible. The gene calls are TRBV7-8 and TRBJ2-7, with a tentative D call TRBD1 (6 bases). CDR3 length: 12 residues. CDR1 and CDR2 from the germline V gene are SGHVS and FQNEAQ. CDR3 region: CANSQTGFEQYF. As DNA, the CDR3 is TGTGCCAACAGCCAAACAGGGTTCGAGCAGTACTTC.

With respect to this clonotype: Possible read error: a much larger clone is one base away. The gene calls are TRBV5-6 and TRBJ2-5; D is ambiguous. This CDR3 region has 15 residues. The germline V gene has CDR1 SGHDT and CDR2 YYEEEE. This chain's CDR3 is CPSSVFPLGQETQYF. CDR3 in DNA: TGTCCCAGCAGCGTCTTTCCTTTGGGACAAGAGACCCAGTACTTC.

The chain uses TRBV19 and TRBJ2-3; no definite D call. This CDR3 is built from 13 residues. From germline, CDR1 is LNHDA and CDR2 SQIVND (reference sequence). The CDR3 protein is CTNSRKTGDTQYF. DNA of the CDR3: TGTACCAATAGCCGAAAGACGGGAGATACGCAGTATTTT.

The sample holds a few counts of this clonotype. A much larger clone lies one base from this, so it may be a read error. The rearrangement joins TRBV29-1 to TRBJ2-3; D remains unclear. V dropped 6 bases and J dropped 5 bases, with 9 bases sitting between them. CDR3 size: 11 residues. Germline assignment: CDR1 SQVTM and CDR2 ANQGSEA. The CDR3 spells CSVVEGDTQYF. CDR3 in DNA: TGCAGCGTCGTGGAAGGAGATACGCAGTATTTT.

This clonotype has at least ten counts. The chain combines TRBV6-5 with TRBJ2-1, with 11 bases lining up with TRBD2. V lost 4 bases to trimming and J lost 6 bases; unmatched junction nucleotides: 8. Germline-derived CDR1 and CDR2 are MNHEY and SVGAGI. This CDR3 region has 16 residues. CDR3 protein: CASSSRLAGRLNEQFF. The CDR3 nucleotides are TGTGCCAGCAGTTCGAGACTAGCGGGAAGACTCAATGAGCAGTTCTTC.

Concerning this clonotype: With a much larger clone just one base away, this may be a read error. The chain links TRBV5-8 to TRBJ1-5; D remains unclear. V lost 6 bases and J 3 bases, leaving 19 bases between the germline ends. This CDR3 comprises 16 residues. Looked up from germline, CDR1 is SGHTS and CDR2 is YDEGEE. CDR3 sequence: CASNLGWSANNQPQHF. CDR3 in DNA: TGTGCCAGCAATTTAGGATGGTCAGCCAACAATCAGCCCCAGCATTTT.

Concerning this clonotype itself: This could be a read error, since a much larger clone is one nucleotide away. The chain joins TRBV28 to TRBJ2-3; maybe TRBD2 (6 bases). The CDR3 sequence is 12 residues long. CDR1 MDHEN and CDR2 SYDVKM come from the germline V gene. The CDR3 spells CVSSFGGTVSYF. The CDR3 nucleotides read TGTGTCAGCAGTTTCGGCGGGACGGTGTCGTATTTT.

On this clonotype itself: One junction end disagrees with the germline gene, perhaps due to a read error. The chain's CDR3 is CASGLGALADTQYF. CDR3 DNA: TGTGCCAGCGGCCTAGGGGCCCTCGCGGATACGCAGTATTTC. The V and J genes are TRBV4-2 and TRBJ2-3; a possible D gene is TRBD1 (5 bases). In germline, CDR1 is LGHNA, CDR2 YNFKEQ. The CDR3 is 14 residues long.

Points on this clonotype: At one boundary the junction diverges from the germline segment, which might be a read error. This chain links TRBV7-8 with TRBJ2-7; the match to TRBD2 covers 11 bases. The CDR3 is 16 amino acids. Germline loops: CDR1 SGHVS, CDR2 FQNEAQ. The CDR3 bases are TGTATTAGCAGCTCCATAGCGGGAGGGCCTAACTACCAGCAGTACTTC. Its protein is CISSSIAGGPNYQQYF. Combining the CDR3 with reference TRBV7-8 and TRBJ2-7 gives the whole variable domain GAGVSQSPRYKVAKRGQDVALRCDPISGHVSLFWYQQALGQGPEFLTYFQNEAQLDKSGLPSDRFFAERPEGSVSTLKIQRTQQEDSAVYLCISSSIAGGPNYQQYFGPGTRLTVT.

In regard to this clonotype: One end of the junction does not line up with germline, which may come from a read error. CDR3 sequence reads: CPTGDSIEGGNQPQHF. The CDR3 DNA reads TGTCCCACCGGTGATTCAATCGAGGGGGGCAATCAGCCCCAGCATTTT. The chain links TRBV24-1 to TRBJ1-5; D is perhaps TRBD1 (6 bases). The germline V gene encodes CDR1 KGHDR and CDR2 SFDVKD. The CDR3 spans 16 residues.

This clonotype was picked up one time. At one end the junction does not follow the germline gene, possibly because of a read error. The chain employs TRBV10-2 and TRBJ1-6, with unresolved D. The CDR3 spans 14 residues. The germline V gene encodes CDR1 WSHSY and CDR2 SAAADI. The chain's CDR3 is CTSTLMGYNSPLHF. Here the CDR3 DNA reads TGCACCAGCACCCTTATGGGATATAATTCACCCCTACACTTT.

The V and J genes are TRBV20-1 and TRBJ2-5, with 11 bases identical to TRBD2. J lost 1 base, V lost 5 bases, and 0 bases had no gene match. This CDR3 region has 13 residues. Germline values: CDR1 DFQATT, CDR2 SNEGSKA (reference sequence). The CDR3 nucleotides are TGCAGTGCTGGGACTAGCGGCCAAGAGACCCAGTACTTC. Protein sequence: CSAGTSGQETQYF.

With respect to this clonotype: A read error may account for a junction end that differs from germline. The chain carries TRBV7-9 and TRBJ1-1, with D unresolved. CDR3 size: 14 residues. Per germline, CDR1 SEHNR and CDR2 FQNEAQ (reference sequence). CDR3 DNA: TGTGCCAGCAGCCCTGGGAGGACTTCCCCTGAAGCTTTCTTC. Translated: CASSPGRTSPEAFF.

The chain has TRBV7-8 and TRBJ1-6, with 7 positions matching TRBD1. The CDR3 loop spans 14 amino acids. Germline loops: CDR1 SGHVS, CDR2 FQNEAQ. V gave up 6 bases and J gave up 10 bases; unmatched junction bases: 9. CDR3 sequence: CASRLSTGDSPLHF. The DNA of the CDR3 is TGTGCCAGCAGGCTTTCTACAGGGGACTCACCCCTCCACTTT.

As to this clonotype: A much larger clone differs from this one at a single base, so this may be a read error. CDR3: CSVEEVLRQEAQYF. The CDR3, as DNA: TGCAGCGTTGAAGAGGTACTCCGACAAGAGGCCCAGTACTTC. The chain employs TRBV29-1 and TRBJ2-5; no clear D. Germline lookup yields CDR1 SQVTM and CDR2 ANQGSEA. The CDR3 runs 14 residues.

A remark on this clonotype: Germline is not matched at one junction end, which may reflect a read error. The CDR3 is CASSRTSWATYGQYF. The CDR3 DNA sequence: TGTGCCAGCAGTCGAACTTCCTGGGCCACCTACGGGCAGTACTTC. This sequence joins TRBV6-5 and TRBJ2-7; D uncertain. The CDR3 consists of 15 residues. Germline CDR1 MNHEY, CDR2 SVGAGI.